The present entry profiles one T cell receptor (beta chain) with its context. CDR3 length equals 10 residues. Germline-derived CDR1 and CDR2 are SQVTM and ANQGSEA. The entry originates in a study of T cell changes during pregnancy in multiple sclerosis. The data were produced by immunoSEQ multiplex PCR, yet TCRdb's version contains in-frame clones alone and is incomplete. This sample has roughly 38,000 clones, with over 80% found just once. The sequence derives from a female donor with multiple sclerosis, enrolled in a pregnancy study. This sample comprised CD8+ T cells from peripheral blood mononuclear cells, obtained before pregnancy. The chain carries TRBV29-1 and TRBJ2-3, with D uncertain. CDR3 DNA: TGCAGTACTATTACAGATACGCAGTATTTT. The encoded protein is CSTITDTQYF.